Listed below are T cell receptor beta chains from one sample, sequenced in a study of Graves' ophthalmopathy and Graves' hyperthyroidism. TCRdb ran MiXCR on the multiplex PCR reads and lists one entry per CDR3 protein. The data show 600,000 to 700,000 distinct CDR3 sequences, with roughly two fifths seen just once and more than 2.5% held by the top ten. The sequencing sample was made of peripheral blood. The receptor set was obtained from an adult man with Graves' ophthalmopathy. Both conserved end residues are part of each CDR3. The order of the fields is V gene, D gene, clone size, J gene, CDR3 DNA, CDR3 protein. D genes are given only for firm matches. Rows give clone size only sometimes, using once, few, many, or a class for an expanded clone.

v_gene: TRBV20-1
d_gene: NA
abundance: NA
j_gene: TRBJ1-6
CDR3nt: TGCAGTGCTAGGGGGAATACCCTCCACTTT
CDR3aa: CSARGNTLHF

v_gene: TRBV10-1
d_gene: NA
abundance: many
j_gene: TRBJ1-2
CDR3nt: TGCGCCAGCAGATATCCCGGACAGCCGACCTATGGCTACACCTTC
CDR3aa: CASRYPGQPTYGYTF

v_gene: TRBV15
d_gene: TRBD2
abundance: NA
j_gene: TRBJ2-7
CDR3nt: TGTGCCACCAGCAGCTTAGCGAGCGGGGTCCAGCAGTACTTC
CDR3aa: CATSSLASGVQQYF

v_gene: TRBV6-5
d_gene: TRBD1
abundance: NA
j_gene: TRBJ1-3
CDR3nt: TGTGCCATCAGCACCGGGACAGGGGGGAACACCATATATTTT
CDR3aa: CAISTGTGGNTIYF

v_gene: TRBV25-1
d_gene: TRBD1
abundance: many
j_gene: TRBJ1-1
CDR3nt: TGTGCCAGCAGCGAATGGGACAGGGAGGACACTGAAGCTTTCTTT
CDR3aa: CASSEWDREDTEAFF

v_gene: TRBV29-1
d_gene: NA
abundance: NA
j_gene: TRBJ1-1
CDR3nt: TGCAGCTCGTTAGGCTTACCCTCAGGGGCTTTCTTT
CDR3aa: CSSLGLPSGAFF

v_gene: TRBV4-3
d_gene: TRBD1
abundance: many
j_gene: TRBJ1-2
CDR3nt: TGCGCCAGCAGCCGAGGGACAGACGCTAACTATGGCTACACCTTC
CDR3aa: CASSRGTDANYGYTF

v_gene: TRBV7-8
d_gene: TRBD2
abundance: NA
j_gene: TRBJ2-3
CDR3nt: TGTGCCAGCAGCTCTAGCGGGAACACAGATACGCAGTATTTT
CDR3aa: CASSSSGNTDTQYF

v_gene: TRBV25-1
d_gene: TRBD1
abundance: NA
j_gene: TRBJ2-1
CDR3nt: TGTGCCAGCAGCCGCGGGACAGGGGGGACCTACAATGAGCAGTTCTTC
CDR3aa: CASSRGTGGTYNEQFF

v_gene: TRBV19
d_gene: TRBD2
abundance: NA
j_gene: TRBJ2-1
CDR3nt: TGTGCCAGTAGTGTCGGACTAGCGGGAGCCTCCAGTAATGAGCAGTTCTTC
CDR3aa: CASSVGLAGASSNEQFF

v_gene: TRBV7-9
d_gene: NA
abundance: NA
j_gene: TRBJ2-5
CDR3nt: TGTGCCAGCAGCTTACCCGGGACTCCGGGAGAGACCCAGTACTTC
CDR3aa: CASSLPGTPGETQYF

v_gene: TRBV25-1
d_gene: NA
abundance: once
j_gene: TRBJ1-6
CDR3nt: TGTGCCAGCAGTGCTAAAGACCAGGAGGTGAATTCACCCCTCCACTTT
CDR3aa: CASSAKDQEVNSPLHF

v_gene: TRBV27
d_gene: NA
abundance: NA
j_gene: TRBJ2-7
CDR3nt: TGTGCCAGCAGCTACAACCGACAGCCCTCACAAGAGCAGTACTTC
CDR3aa: CASSYNRQPSQEQYF

v_gene: TRBV4-2
d_gene: NA
abundance: many
j_gene: TRBJ1-1
CDR3nt: TGTGCCAGCAGCCAGGCCGGAAGGAACACTGAAGCTTTCTTT
CDR3aa: CASSQAGRNTEAFF

v_gene: TRBV15
d_gene: TRBD1
abundance: many
j_gene: TRBJ1-5
CDR3nt: TGTGCCACCAGCAGAGAGGCCAGGGGGCGACGTCAGCCCCAGCATTTT
CDR3aa: CATSREARGRRQPQHF

v_gene: TRBV2
d_gene: NA
abundance: many
j_gene: TRBJ2-2
CDR3nt: TGTGCCAGCAGTCAACAGGGACCGAACACCGGGGAGCTGTTTTTT
CDR3aa: CASSQQGPNTGELFF

v_gene: TRBV29-1
d_gene: TRBD1
abundance: NA
j_gene: TRBJ1-1
CDR3nt: TGCAGCGCGGACAGGGTCACTGAAGCTTTCTTT
CDR3aa: CSADRVTEAFF

v_gene: TRBV25-1
d_gene: TRBD2
abundance: NA
j_gene: TRBJ2-5
CDR3nt: TGTGCCAGCAGTGTAACGGGACTAGCGGGAGGGCCCCAAGAGACCCAGTACTTC
CDR3aa: CASSVTGLAGGPQETQYF

v_gene: TRBV4-3
d_gene: TRBD1
abundance: NA
j_gene: TRBJ1-1
CDR3nt: TGCGCCAGCAGCCTACGAGACAGGGTAGAGACTGAAGCTTTCTTT
CDR3aa: CASSLRDRVETEAFF

v_gene: TRBV5-1
d_gene: TRBD1
abundance: many
j_gene: TRBJ1-1
CDR3nt: TGCGCCAGCAGCGCGGGACTTACAGGGGGCACTGAAGCTTTCTTT
CDR3aa: CASSAGLTGGTEAFF

v_gene: TRBV10-3
d_gene: NA
abundance: many
j_gene: TRBJ2-5
CDR3nt: TGTGCCATCAGTGAGTCATTAGGCGGGACCCAGTACTTC
CDR3aa: CAISESLGGTQYF

v_gene: TRBV9
d_gene: NA
abundance: NA
j_gene: TRBJ2-5
CDR3nt: TGTGCCAGCAGCGCAGGGGGCGGCGGGAGAGGAGAGACCCAGTACTTC
CDR3aa: CASSAGGGGRGETQYF

v_gene: TRBV2
d_gene: NA
abundance: many
j_gene: TRBJ1-5
CDR3nt: TGTGCCATTGCGCCCCCGACAGCAGTCAATCAGCCCCAGCATTTT
CDR3aa: CAIAPPTAVNQPQHF

v_gene: TRBV14
d_gene: NA
abundance: few
j_gene: TRBJ1-6
CDR3nt: TGCGCCAGCAGTGAGTCGACAGGCCCAATACTGGGCCATTCACCCCTCCACTTT
CDR3aa: CASSESTGPILGHSPLHF

v_gene: TRBV10-3
d_gene: NA
abundance: NA
j_gene: TRBJ1-2
CDR3nt: TGTGCCAGCAGTCACTACCAGGGTGGTGGCTACACCTTC
CDR3aa: CASSHYQGGGYTF

v_gene: TRBV20-1
d_gene: NA
abundance: few
j_gene: TRBJ2-7
CDR3nt: TGCAGTGCTAGAGATTTTGCCGGTCCCTACGAGCAGTACTTC
CDR3aa: CSARDFAGPYEQYF